This record concerns one TCR beta chain sequence. Its target is unknown. Per germline, CDR1 MGHRA and CDR2 YSYEKL. Unmatched junction bases numbered 4, after V lost 0 bases and J lost 0 bases. The CDR3 runs to 17 residues. This sample is drawn from a study of T cell responses to AZD1222 COVID-19 vaccine. Study outcomes and limitations: Spike-specific TCR repertoires showed rising breadth and depth after two AZD1222 doses. Just 5 to 7 AZD1222 recipients tested seropositive at baseline.

Measured with immunoSEQ multiplex PCR; TCRdb has only the in-frame clones, and not every one. This table holds 95,000 to 100,000 clones, about 87% found once. Doses given second, at about 4 or about 12 weeks, were pooled. The receptor was derived from an adult who received the AZD1222 COVID-19 vaccine. The specimen was peripheral blood, collected 28 days after the second AZD1222 dose. The genes are TRBV4-1 and TRBJ2-2, with TRBD1 matching 7 bases. The CDR3 spells CASSQDRDSANTGELFF. CDR3 nucleotide sequence: TGCGCCAGCAGCCAAGATAGGGACAGCGCGAACACCGGGGAGCTGTTTTTT.